The rows below give T cell receptor beta chains drawn from one sample of a study of blood T cell repertoires in COVID-19. Generated by immunoSEQ multiplex PCR, the TCRdb table keeps only in-frame clones and is missing some. This sample has about 210,000 clones; 80% occur once, and the top ten carry roughly 4.3%. The sequenced sample consisted of PBMCs or T cells enriched from blood (not recorded which). The receptors were sampled from a man aged 30-40 years with acute COVID-19. Each CDR3 is given without its conserved first and last residue.

j_call,v_call,cdr3_length,cdr3_aa
TRBJ2-6,TRBV6-4,13,ASSDDSSGANVLT
TRBJ2-7,TRBV29-1,10,SATTGGDEQY
TRBJ2-7,TRBV28,11,ASSITDDYEQY
TRBJ2-2,TRBV6-5,10,ASSYYGSELF
TRBJ2-2,TRBV19,14,ASMRTLAANTGELF
TRBJ2-3,TRBV18,14,ASSPRTSRGRYTQY
TRBJ2-1,TRBV10-3,15,AISGSGAGVSYNEQF
TRBJ1-2,TRBV28,11,ASSFRGTDGYT
TRBJ1-1,TRBV5-1,13,ASSAKTTGDTEAF
TRBJ1-5,TRBV4-1,16,ASSQDPGQFQGNQPQH
TRBJ1-1,TRBV4-1,13,ASSHLGQGLGEAF